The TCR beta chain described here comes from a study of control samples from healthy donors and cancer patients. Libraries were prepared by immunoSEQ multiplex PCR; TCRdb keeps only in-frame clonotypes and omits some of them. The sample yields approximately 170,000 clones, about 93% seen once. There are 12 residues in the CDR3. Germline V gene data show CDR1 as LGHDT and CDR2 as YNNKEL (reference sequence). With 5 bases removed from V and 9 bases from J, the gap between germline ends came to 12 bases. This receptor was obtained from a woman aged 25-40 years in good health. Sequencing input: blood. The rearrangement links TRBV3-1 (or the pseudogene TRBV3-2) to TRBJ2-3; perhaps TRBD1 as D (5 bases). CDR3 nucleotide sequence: TGTGCCAGCAGCTGCAGGGTACGCACGCAGTATTTT. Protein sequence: CASSCRVRTQYF.